The clone carrying this TCR beta chain has only a few counts. The antigen remains undetermined. The sample originates from a study of T-cell memory formation after mild COVID-19. Study-wide findings and caveats: For contracting clones, CD4+ ones sat mainly in CM and EM, CD8+ in EMRA.

TCRdb re-called the 5' RACE reads with MiXCR, one entry per CDR3 protein. The sample consists of 350,000 to 500,000 distinct CDR3 sequences, about a quarter of them appearing once. The CDR3 has 14 amino acids. The V end was cut by 7 bases, the J end by 6 bases, with 21 bases between. Germline CDR1 is SQVTM and CDR2 is ANQGSEA. The V call is TRBV29-1, the J call TRBJ1-2; tentatively, D is TRBD1 (5 bases). Sequences were obtained from PBMCs or a T cell subset sorted from them (not recorded which). This receptor was taken from an adult woman who had mild COVID-19 (a few samples of this study predate the infection). Cell type and time point are not known. CDR3 protein: CSADTEGVLDGYTF. In DNA form, the CDR3 reads TGCAGCGCCGACACCGAAGGGGTACTTGATGGCTACACCTTC.